These T cell receptor beta chains were read from a single sample in a study of cytomegalovirus exposure and HLA in healthy donors. Here immunoSEQ multiplex PCR was the method, and the copy in TCRdb shows in-frame clones only, minus some. This table holds about 89,000 clones, roughly 84% found once. What was sequenced was PBMCs. The receptors derive from a man younger than 45 in good health and CMV-seronegative. The CDR3 runs from the conserved cysteine through the conserved F or W. A D gene is named only where the DNA matches it firmly. Clone size is shown for a subset of rows, as once, few, many or a class of expanded clone.

TRBD1	14	-	TRBV19	TRBJ2-7	CASSTLGQGHEQYF	TGTGCCAGTAGTACCCTGGGACAGGGCCACGAGCAGTACTTC
-	15	-	TRBV29-1	TRBJ2-1	CSVAYLDSFYNEQFF	TGCAGCGTTGCTTATCTGGACTCATTTTACAATGAGCAGTTCTTC
TRBD1	16	once	TRBV5-1	TRBJ2-5	CASSLRGQGAQETQYF	TGCGCCAGCAGCTTAAGGGGGCAGGGGGCACAAGAGACCCAGTACTTC
-	15	-	TRBV28	TRBJ1-2	CASSFFGTPNYGYTF	TGTGCCAGCAGTTTCTTCGGGACACCTAACTATGGCTACACCTTC
TRBD2	15	-	TRBV5-4	TRBJ2-1	CASSFSGSSYNEQFF	TGTGCCAGCAGCTTTAGCGGGAGCTCCTACAATGAGCAGTTCTTC
-	14	-	TRBV28	TRBJ1-2	CASTPGGLNYGYTF	TGTGCCAGCACTCCGGGGGGTTTGAACTATGGCTACACCTTC
-	12	-	TRBV5-6	TRBJ2-7	CASSWGTGEQYF	TGTGCCAGCAGCTGGGGGACTGGCGAGCAGTACTTC
-	15	once	TRBV19	TRBJ2-2	CASSFRGEVTGELFF	TGTGCCAGTAGTTTCCGTGGGGAGGTGACCGGGGAGCTGTTTTTT
TRBD1	14	-	TRBV28	TRBJ1-4	CASSSPTGSEKLFF	TGTGCCAGCAGTTCACCGACAGGGTCTGAAAAACTGTTTTTT
-	15	-	TRBV14	TRBJ2-3	CASSPGAGFTDTQYF	TGTGCCAGCAGCCCCGGTGCGGGGTTCACAGATACGCAGTATTTT
-	12	-	TRBV7-8	TRBJ2-7	CASSLIRDEQYF	TGTGCCAGCAGCTTAATCAGGGACGAGCAGTACTTC
TRBD2	16	-	TRBV4-2	TRBJ2-2	CASSHQGLDNTGELFF	TGTGCCAGCAGCCACCAGGGACTAGATAACACCGGGGAGCTGTTTTTT
TRBD1	14	-	TRBV7-2	TRBJ1-1	CASSQGQGRSEAFF	TGTGCCAGCAGCCAGGGACAGGGGCGCTCTGAAGCTTTCTTT
-	17	-	TRBV7-8	TRBJ1-1	CASSLEVNWAMNTEAFF	TGTGCCAGCAGCTTAGAAGTGAACTGGGCCATGAACACTGAAGCTTTCTTT
TRBD1	15	-	TRBV5-1	TRBJ2-7	CASSPGTGGIYEQYF	TGCGCCAGCAGCCCTGGGACAGGGGGCATCTACGAGCAGTACTTC
TRBD2	16	-	TRBV19	TRBJ2-3	CASSQLAGARTDTQYF	TGTGCCAGTAGCCAGCTAGCGGGGGCCCGCACAGATACGCAGTATTTT
-	13	few	TRBV5-4	TRBJ1-1	CASSWGRDTEAFF	TGTGCCAGCAGCTGGGGGCGGGACACTGAAGCTTTCTTT
-	15	-	TRBV27	TRBJ2-7	CASSLRGGFYYEQYF	TGTGCCAGCAGTTTGCGGGGCGGCTTTTACTACGAGCAGTACTTC
-	17	-	TRBV4-1	TRBJ2-5	CASSQDGTGVVRETQYF	TGCGCCAGCAGCCAAGATGGGACTGGGGTAGTACGGGAGACCCAGTACTTC
TRBD1	16	-	TRBV5-1	TRBJ1-1	CASSLRPQGADTEAFF	TGCGCCAGCAGCTTGCGACCACAGGGGGCAGATACTGAAGCTTTCTTT
TRBD1	16	-	TRBV11-3	TRBJ1-1	CASSLDTGGMNTEAFF	TGTGCCAGCAGCTTAGATACAGGGGGCATGAACACTGAAGCTTTCTTT
TRBD1	16	-	TRBV12-5	TRBJ2-1	CASVPRDRVGSNEQFF	TGTGCTAGTGTCCCCAGGGACAGGGTTGGTAGCAATGAGCAGTTCTTC
-	13	-	TRBV7-8	TRBJ1-2	CASSLDRARGYTF	TGTGCCAGCAGCTTAGACAGGGCTCGTGGCTACACCTTC
-	15	-	TRBV6-5	TRBJ1-1	CASSYLAFMNTEAFF	TGTGCCAGCAGTTACCTTGCGTTCATGAACACTGAAGCTTTCTTT
-	15	-	TRBV9	TRBJ1-2	CASSLTWTQEHGYTF	TGTGCCAGCAGCCTTACTTGGACTCAGGAGCATGGCTACACCTTC
TRBD1	14	-	TRBV19	TRBJ1-5	CASSLRTGFQPQHF	TGTGCCAGTAGTTTACGGACAGGGTTTCAGCCCCAGCATTTT
TRBD1	17	-	TRBV5-4	TRBJ2-7	CASSLDLGTVPPYEQYF	TGTGCCAGCAGCTTGGACTTAGGGACAGTCCCACCCTACGAGCAGTACTTC
TRBD2	13	-	TRBV5-1	TRBJ2-1	CASSTRTSGEQFF	TGCGCCAGCAGCACCCGAACTAGCGGTGAGCAGTTCTTC
-	15	-	TRBV5-4	TRBJ1-5	CASSLGGRSNQPQHF	TGTGCCAGCAGCTTGGGGGGCAGGAGTAATCAGCCCCAGCATTTT
-	15	-	TRBV6-4	TRBJ1-5	CASSAFQGSNQPQHF	TGTGCCAGCAGTGCTTTTCAGGGTAGCAATCAGCCCCAGCATTTT
-	18	-	TRBV5-1	TRBJ1-1	CASSLALGALARNTEAFF	TGCGCCAGCAGCTTGGCCTTGGGGGCTCTGGCGCGGAACACTGAAGCTTTCTTT
TRBD1	15	-	TRBV5-4	TRBJ1-1	CASSLAGTGGDLAFF	TGTGCCAGCAGCTTGGCCGGGACAGGGGGCGACCTGGCTTTCTTT
-	16	few	TRBV15	TRBJ1-5	CATSQPSGQSTQPQHF	TGTGCCACCAGTCAACCGTCGGGACAAAGCACCCAGCCCCAGCATTTT
-	16	-	TRBV9	TRBJ2-1	CASSVGEGGPYNEQFF	TGTGCCAGCAGCGTAGGGGAGGGGGGGCCTTACAATGAGCAGTTCTTC
TRBD1	13	-	TRBV11-2	TRBJ2-5	CASSLWDRRSQYF	TGTGCCAGCAGCTTGTGGGACAGGAGGTCCCAGTACTTC
-	15	-	TRBV7-8	TRBJ1-5	CASSLVDGRNQPQHF	TGTGCCAGCAGCTTAGTGGACGGGAGAAATCAGCCCCAGCATTTT
-	12	few	TRBV6-6	TRBJ1-1	CASRLSDTEAFF	TGTGCCAGCAGATTATCGGACACTGAAGCTTTCTTT
-	17	-	TRBV5-1	TRBJ1-2	CASSLVTGSQGKNGYTF	TGCGCCAGCAGCTTGGTTACGGGCAGTCAGGGCAAAAATGGCTACACCTTC
TRBD1	15	few	TRBV28	TRBJ1-1	CASSIQTGFNTEAFF	TGTGCCAGCAGTATACAGACAGGGTTTAACACTGAAGCTTTCTTT
-	18	-	TRBV7-9	TRBJ1-6	CASSLDNPVRAYRSPLHF	TGTGCCAGCAGCTTAGACAACCCCGTTCGAGCCTACAGGTCACCCCTCCACTTT
-	14	-	TRBV30	TRBJ1-5	CAWSVTGPGQPQHF	TGTGCCTGGAGTGTAACAGGGCCCGGTCAGCCCCAGCATTTT
TRBD1	15	-	TRBV6-5	TRBJ1-6	CASSPRDRYNPPLHF	TGTGCCAGCAGTCCCCGGGACAGATATAATCCACCCCTCCACTTT
-	15	-	TRBV7-8	TRBJ1-5	CASSLGVQGGQPQHF	TGTGCCAGCAGCTTAGGGGTGCAGGGCGGTCAGCCCCAGCATTTT
TRBD2	15	-	TRBV5-6	TRBJ2-1	CASRAGTSSYNEQFF	TGTGCCAGCAGGGCCGGGACTAGCTCCTACAATGAGCAGTTCTTC
-	14	-	TRBV4-3	TRBJ2-3	CASSQDQSTDTQYF	TGCGCCAGCAGCCAAGATCAGAGCACAGATACGCAGTATTTT
TRBD1	13	-	TRBV5-4	TRBJ1-2	CASSPDRAGGYTF	TGTGCCAGCAGCCCCGACAGGGCGGGTGGCTACACCTTC
TRBD1	17	-	TRBV19	TRBJ2-2	CASSIGPRDRVGGELFF	TGTGCCAGTAGTATAGGGCCCCGGGACAGGGTTGGCGGGGAGCTGTTTTTT
-	14	-	TRBV29-1	TRBJ1-3	CSVRQRLSGNTIYF	TGCAGCGTTCGACAGCGCCTCTCTGGAAACACCATATATTTT
-	12	few	TRBV28	TRBJ1-3	CASSSLRNTIYF	TGTGCCAGCAGTTCCCTTCGAAACACCATATATTTT
TRBD1	17	few	TRBV9	TRBJ1-2	CASSVSTPGQGDYGYTF	TGTGCCAGCAGCGTATCAACCCCGGGACAGGGGGACTATGGCTACACCTTC
TRBD1	13	few	TRBV5-1	TRBJ1-2	CASSSLTGEGYTF	TGCGCCAGCAGCTCCCTGACAGGGGAAGGCTACACCTTC
TRBD1	14	-	TRBV10-1	TRBJ2-7	CATPGQAISYEQYF	TGCGCCACCCCTGGACAGGCGATCTCCTACGAGCAGTACTTC
-	13	-	TRBV5-6	TRBJ2-5	CASSLGRVETQYF	TGTGCCAGCAGCTTGGGCAGGGTAGAGACCCAGTACTTC
TRBD2	16	-	TRBV18	TRBJ2-3	CASSPRSGVTADTQYF	TGTGCCAGCTCACCACGTAGCGGGGTGACGGCAGATACGCAGTATTTT
-	12	once	TRBV12-5	TRBJ1-1	CASAPVGTEAFF	TGTGCTAGTGCCCCGGTCGGCACTGAAGCTTTCTTT
-	15	-	TRBV5-5	TRBJ1-2	CASSLERGAIGGYTF	TGTGCCAGCAGCTTGGAAAGGGGCGCGATAGGTGGCTACACCTTC
TRBD1	15	-	TRBV18	TRBJ1-2	CASAGSPRQGYGYTF	TGTGCCAGCGCCGGCTCACCACGACAGGGCTATGGCTACACCTTC
-	13	-	TRBV28	TRBJ2-2	CASSLSDTGELFF	TGTGCCAGCAGTTTATCGGACACCGGGGAGCTGTTTTTT
-	15	once	TRBV6-5	TRBJ1-1	CASSSDRSEHLVAFF	TGTGCCAGCAGTTCAGACAGATCTGAACATTTGGTGGCTTTCTTT
TRBD1	15	-	TRBV7-2	TRBJ1-2	CASSLVGQGADGYTF	TGTGCCAGCAGCTTAGTGGGACAGGGGGCGGATGGCTACACCTTC